The text below deals with one T cell receptor beta chain. The antigen is undetermined. These data are taken from a study of T cell responses to AZD1222 COVID-19 vaccine. Findings of the study overall: Regions left unmutated in variants are reportedly the target of nearly half of spike-specific TCRs. There were repertoire samples only from the period after the peak T cell response. CD4 TCRs covered the whole spike, strongest at regions 160-218 and 743-854.

Some clones are missing from TCRdb's copy, which holds only in-frame ones; the method was immunoSEQ multiplex PCR. Of over 85,000 clones in the sample, about nine tenths were seen once. Specimen: peripheral blood, collected 28 days after the second AZD1222 dose. This TCR was recovered from an adult who received the AZD1222 COVID-19 vaccine.

The CDR3 loop reads CASSPPSTGAVEKLFF. CDR3 DNA sequence: TGTGCCAGCTCCCCTCCCTCGACAGGGGCAGTTGAAAAACTGTTTTTT. This chain uses TRBV18 with TRBJ1-4, with 8 bases fitting TRBD1. Germline CDR1 is KGHSH and CDR2 is LQKENI. The CDR3 has 16 amino acids. V shed 6 bases and J 7 bases; nucleotides not matched to a gene: 13. Complete variable domain (other parts from reference TRBV18 and TRBJ1-4): NAGVMQNPRHLVRRRGQEARLRCSPMKGHSHVYWYRQLPEEGLKFMVYLQKENIIDESGMPKERFSAEFPKEGPSILRIQQVVRGDSAAYFCASSPPSTGAVEKLFFGSGTQLSVL.